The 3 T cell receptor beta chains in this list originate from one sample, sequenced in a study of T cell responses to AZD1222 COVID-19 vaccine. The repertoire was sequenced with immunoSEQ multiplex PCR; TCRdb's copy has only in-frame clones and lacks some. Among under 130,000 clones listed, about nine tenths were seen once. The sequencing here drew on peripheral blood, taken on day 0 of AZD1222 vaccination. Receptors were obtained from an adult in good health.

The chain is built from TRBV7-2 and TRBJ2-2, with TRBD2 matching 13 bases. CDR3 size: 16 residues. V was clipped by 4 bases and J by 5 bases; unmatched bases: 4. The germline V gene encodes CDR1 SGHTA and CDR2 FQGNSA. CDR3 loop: CASSSGLAGVTGELFF. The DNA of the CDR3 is TGTGCCAGCAGCTCCGGACTAGCGGGAGTAACCGGGGAGCTGTTTTTT.

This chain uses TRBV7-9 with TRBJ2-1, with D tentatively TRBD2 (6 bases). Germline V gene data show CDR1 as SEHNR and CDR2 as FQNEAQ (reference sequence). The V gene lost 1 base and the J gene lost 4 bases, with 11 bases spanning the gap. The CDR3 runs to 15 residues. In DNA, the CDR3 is TGTGCCAGCAGCTTAGTGGCTAGCGATTACAATGAGCAGTTCTTC. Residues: CASSLVASDYNEQFF.

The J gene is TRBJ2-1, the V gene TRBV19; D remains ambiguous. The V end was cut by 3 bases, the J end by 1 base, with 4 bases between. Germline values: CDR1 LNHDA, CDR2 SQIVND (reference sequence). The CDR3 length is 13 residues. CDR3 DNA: TGTGCCAGTAGTATGGATTCCTACAATGAGCAGTTCTTC. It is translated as CASSMDSYNEQFF.